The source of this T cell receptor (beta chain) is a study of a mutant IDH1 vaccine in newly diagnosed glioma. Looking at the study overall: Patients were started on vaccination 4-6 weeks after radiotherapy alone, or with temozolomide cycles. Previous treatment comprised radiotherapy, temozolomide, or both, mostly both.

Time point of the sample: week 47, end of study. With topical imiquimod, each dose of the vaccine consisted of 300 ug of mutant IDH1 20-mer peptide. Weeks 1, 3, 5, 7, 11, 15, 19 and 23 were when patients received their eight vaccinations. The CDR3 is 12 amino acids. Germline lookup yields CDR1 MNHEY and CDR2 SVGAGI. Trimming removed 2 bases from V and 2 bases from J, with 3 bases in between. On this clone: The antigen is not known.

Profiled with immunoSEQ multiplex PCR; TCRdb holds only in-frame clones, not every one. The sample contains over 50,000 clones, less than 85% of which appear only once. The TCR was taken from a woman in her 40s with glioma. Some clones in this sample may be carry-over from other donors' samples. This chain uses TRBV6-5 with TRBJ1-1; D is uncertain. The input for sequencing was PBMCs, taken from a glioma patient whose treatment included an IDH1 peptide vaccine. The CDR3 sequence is CASSYRNTEAFF. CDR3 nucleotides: TGTGCCAGCAGTTACCGAAACACTGAAGCTTTCTTT.